This TCR beta chain was observed in a study of shared clonotypes between healthy human individuals. The CDR3 extends over 12 amino acids. Germline V CDR1 and CDR2: SGHTA, FQGNSA. Trimming pared 6 bases from V and 13 bases from J, leaving 18 bases between. Authors' processing steps: Junction-only immunoSEQ data arrived without quality scores, meaning filtering differed. Sequencing used immunoSEQ multiplex PCR; TCRdb keeps in-frame clones, though not all of them. That table gives V, J and clone size, and the DNA gave D and trimming. The sample yields about 960,000 clones, 60% to 85% seen once. Sequenced input: memory CD4+ T cells sorted from blood. Subset specified: CD45RA-negative fraction. This TCR derives from a man in his late teens or twenties in good health. This chain uses TRBV7-2 with TRBJ1-2, with D possibly matching TRBD1 (6 bases). CDR3: CASSSPGGAPTF. CDR3 coding DNA: TGTGCCAGCAGTTCCCCCGGGGGCGCGCCCACCTTC.